In this sample, the clone carrying this T cell receptor beta chain turned up many times. Its target is not known. These data originate in a study of beta chain features in type 1 diabetes. Study observations and caveats: Sampled from patients, naive, central memory and Treg TCRB repertoires appeared more similar than those sampled from healthy donors.

The study reverse transcribed the entire isolated RNA, so it sequenced expressed TCRB transcripts. This table comes from immunoSEQ multiplex PCR, and its TCRdb copy is limited to in-frame clones, with some not included. Of under 250,000 clones in the sample, 13% to 15% were seen once. The CDR3 contains 14 residues. The V gene lost 4 bases and the J gene lost 6 bases, with 13 bases spanning the gap. This sequence joins TRBV23-1 and TRBJ1-5; D remains unclear. TRBV23-1 is given ORF status, its function remaining uncertain. The source is a woman between 40 and 55 years old in good health. Sequencing input: naive CD4+ T cells from blood. CDR3 in amino acids: CASSPQQSGQPQHF. The CDR3 DNA reads TGCGCCAGCAGTCCACAACAATCGGGTCAGCCCCAGCATTTT.